This record covers a single T cell receptor (beta chain). Antigen specificity is unknown. This sample stems from a study of molecular identifiers for immune sequencing clone quantification. Across the whole study: Naive CD8 RNA (roughly 20,000 or 100,000 cells) was divided into five aliquots, with four sequenced. Findings of the study overall: Clonotypes surpassing 20 RNA copies contained over 99% of effector molecules, versus under 1% in naive cells.

Using a CD8+CD4-CCR7+CD45RA+ phenotype, naive CD8 T cells were sorted. TCRdb re-called the PCR reads with MiXCR, one entry per CDR3 protein. Of more than 300,000 distinct CDR3 sequences in the sample, about a fifth were seen once. V was clipped by 5 bases and J by 3 bases; unmatched bases: 4. Germline V gives CDR1 DFQATT, CDR2 SNEGSKA (reference sequence). This CDR3 comprises 13 residues. The origin of this receptor is a human donor in good health. Some libraries in this study had Jurkat cell RNA spiked in. The V call is TRBV20-1, the J call TRBJ1-1; 9 bases align to TRBD1. The sequenced material came from naive CD8+ T cells from blood, with Jurkat cell RNA spiked in. Regarding subset: FACS-sorted CD8+CD4-CCR7+CD45RA+ naive T cells. The CDR3 DNA reads as TGCAGTGCTGGGGACAGGGACCACACTGAAGCTTTCTTT. Translating gives CSAGDRDHTEAFF.